This T cell receptor beta chain was retrieved from a study of a mutant IDH1 vaccine in newly diagnosed glioma. Study context: At weeks 1, 3, 5, 7, 11, 15, 19 and 23, patients received a vaccination, eight in all. Patients got their first vaccination 4-6 weeks after radiotherapy alone, or with temozolomide cycles. Earlier treatment was radiotherapy, temozolomide, or both, with most getting both. Study observations and caveats: Pseudoprogression appeared unlinked to shifts in leading peripheral T cell clonotypes.

Documented time point: week 5, during vaccination. Topical imiquimod was applied with each vaccine dose, which held 300 ug of mutant IDH1 20-mer peptide. The table came from immunoSEQ multiplex PCR; TCRdb's copy has only in-frame clones and leaves some out. In the table there are 40,000 to 55,000 clones, roughly 78% of which are singletons. The CDR3 sequence is 14 residues long. The V and J ends lost 1 base and 2 bases respectively, with 12 bases between them. The germline CDR1 and CDR2 sequences are GTSNPN and SVGIG (reference sequence). Concerning this clone itself: Its specificity is unknown.

The source is a man aged 50-59 years with glioma. The specimen comprised PBMCs, sampled from a glioma patient whose treatment included an IDH1 peptide vaccine. The V gene is TRBV30, the J gene TRBJ2-7; D remains unclear. The CDR3 loop reads CAWSGHLYPYEQYF. CDR3 in DNA: TGTGCCTGGAGTGGTCACCTTTACCCCTACGAGCAGTACTTC.